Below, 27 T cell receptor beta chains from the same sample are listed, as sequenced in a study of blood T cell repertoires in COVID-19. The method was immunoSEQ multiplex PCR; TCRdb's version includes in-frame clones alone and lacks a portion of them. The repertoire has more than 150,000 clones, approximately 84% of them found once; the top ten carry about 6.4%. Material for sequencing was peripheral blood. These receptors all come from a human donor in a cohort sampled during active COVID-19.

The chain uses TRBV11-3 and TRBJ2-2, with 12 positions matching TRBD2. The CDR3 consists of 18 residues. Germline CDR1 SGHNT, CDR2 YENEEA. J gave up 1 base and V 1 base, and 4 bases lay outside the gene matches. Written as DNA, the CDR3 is TGTGCCAGCAGCTTAGGTGTGACTAGCGGGAGGAACACCGGGGAGCTGTTTTTT. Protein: CASSLGVTSGRNTGELFF.

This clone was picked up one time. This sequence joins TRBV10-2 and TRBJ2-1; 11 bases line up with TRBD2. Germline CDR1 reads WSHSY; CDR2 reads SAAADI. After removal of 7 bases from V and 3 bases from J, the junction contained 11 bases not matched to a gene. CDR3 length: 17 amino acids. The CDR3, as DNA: TGCGCCAGCATGATTAGCGGGGGGGCCGGTGGCTACAATGAGCAGTTCTTC. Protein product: CASMISGGAGGYNEQFF.

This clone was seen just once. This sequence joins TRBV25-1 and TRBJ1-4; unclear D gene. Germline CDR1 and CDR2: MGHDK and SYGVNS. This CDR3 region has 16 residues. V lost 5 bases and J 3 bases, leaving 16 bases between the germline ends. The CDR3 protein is CASSHGRETANEKLFF. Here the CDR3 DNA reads TGTGCCAGCAGTCATGGGAGGGAGACGGCTAATGAAAAACTGTTTTTT.

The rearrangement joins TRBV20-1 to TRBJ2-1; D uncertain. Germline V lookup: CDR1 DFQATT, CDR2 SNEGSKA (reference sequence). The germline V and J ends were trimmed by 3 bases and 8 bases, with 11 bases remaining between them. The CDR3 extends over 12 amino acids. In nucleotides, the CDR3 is TGCAGTGCTAGTGCCCTACTCCATGAGCAGTTCTTC. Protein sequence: CSASALLHEQFF.

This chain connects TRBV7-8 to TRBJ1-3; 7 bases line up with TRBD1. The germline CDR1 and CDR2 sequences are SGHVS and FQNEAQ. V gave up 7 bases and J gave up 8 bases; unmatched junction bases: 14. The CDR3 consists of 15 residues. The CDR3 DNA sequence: TGTGCCAGCATCCTTGGCAGGGGGAGACGAGACACCATATATTTT. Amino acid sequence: CASILGRGRRDTIYF.

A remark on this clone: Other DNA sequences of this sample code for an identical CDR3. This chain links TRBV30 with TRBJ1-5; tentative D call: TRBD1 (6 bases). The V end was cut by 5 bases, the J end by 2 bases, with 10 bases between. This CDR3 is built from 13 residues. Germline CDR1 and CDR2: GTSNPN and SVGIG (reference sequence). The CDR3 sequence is CAWETGGNQPQHF. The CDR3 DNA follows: TGTGCCTGGGAGACAGGAGGCAATCAGCCCCAGCATTTT.

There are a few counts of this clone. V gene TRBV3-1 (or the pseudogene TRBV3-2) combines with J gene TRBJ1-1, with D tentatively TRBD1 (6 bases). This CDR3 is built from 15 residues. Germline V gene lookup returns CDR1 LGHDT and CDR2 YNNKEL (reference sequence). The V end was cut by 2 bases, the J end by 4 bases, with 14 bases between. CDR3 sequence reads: CASSQYRVGGTEAFF. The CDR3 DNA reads TGTGCCAGCAGCCAATACAGGGTTGGGGGCACTGAAGCTTTCTTT.

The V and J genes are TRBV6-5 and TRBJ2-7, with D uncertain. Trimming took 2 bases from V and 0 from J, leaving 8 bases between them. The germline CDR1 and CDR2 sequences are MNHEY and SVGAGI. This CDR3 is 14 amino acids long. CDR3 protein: CASSYREASYEQYF. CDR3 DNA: TGTGCCAGCAGTTACAGAGAGGCCTCCTACGAGCAGTACTTC.

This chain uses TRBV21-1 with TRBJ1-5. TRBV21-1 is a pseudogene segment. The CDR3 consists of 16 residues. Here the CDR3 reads CASSKRQDYSNQPQHF. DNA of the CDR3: TGTGCCAGCAGCAAAAGGCAGGACTATAGCAATCAGCCCCAGCATTTT.

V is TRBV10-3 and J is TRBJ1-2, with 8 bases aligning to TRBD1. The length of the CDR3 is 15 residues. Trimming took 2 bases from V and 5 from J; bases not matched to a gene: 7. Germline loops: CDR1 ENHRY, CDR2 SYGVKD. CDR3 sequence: CAISERGQESYGYTF. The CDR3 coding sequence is TGTGCCATCAGTGAGCGGGGACAGGAGAGTTATGGCTACACCTTC.

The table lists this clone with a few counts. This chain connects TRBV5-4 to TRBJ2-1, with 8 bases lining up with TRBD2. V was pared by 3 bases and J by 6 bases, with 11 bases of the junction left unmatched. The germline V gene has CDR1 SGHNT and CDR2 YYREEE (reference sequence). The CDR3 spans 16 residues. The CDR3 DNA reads TGTGCCAGCAGCTCCCTGTTAGCGGGGAAATTCAATGAGCAGTTCTTC. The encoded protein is CASSSLLAGKFNEQFF.

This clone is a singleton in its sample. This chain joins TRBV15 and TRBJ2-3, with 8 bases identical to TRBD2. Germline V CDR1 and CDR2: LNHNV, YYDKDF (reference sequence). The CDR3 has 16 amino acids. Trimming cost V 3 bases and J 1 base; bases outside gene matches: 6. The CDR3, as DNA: TGTGCCACCAGCAGGTCGCGGGGGGCGGGCACAGATACGCAGTATTTT. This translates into CATSRSRGAGTDTQYF.

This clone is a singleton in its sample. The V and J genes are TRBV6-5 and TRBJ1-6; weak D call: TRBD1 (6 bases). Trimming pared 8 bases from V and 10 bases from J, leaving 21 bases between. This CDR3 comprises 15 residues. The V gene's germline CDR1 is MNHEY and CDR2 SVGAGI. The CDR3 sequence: CASGGGPGERSPLHF. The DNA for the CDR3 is TGTGCCAGCGGGGGGGGGCCAGGGGAGAGGTCACCCCTCCACTTT.

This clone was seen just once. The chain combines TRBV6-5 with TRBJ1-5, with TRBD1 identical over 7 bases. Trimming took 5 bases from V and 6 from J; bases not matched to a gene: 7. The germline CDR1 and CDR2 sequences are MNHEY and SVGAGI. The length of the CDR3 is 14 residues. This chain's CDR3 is CASSRTGLGQPQHF. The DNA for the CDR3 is TGTGCCAGCAGTCGGACAGGTCTTGGTCAGCCCCAGCATTTT.

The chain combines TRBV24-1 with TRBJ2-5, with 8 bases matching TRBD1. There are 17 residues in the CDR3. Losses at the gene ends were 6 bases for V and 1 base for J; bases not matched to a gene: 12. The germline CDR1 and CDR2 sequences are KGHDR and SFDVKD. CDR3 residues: CATSRQGAPPGQETQYF. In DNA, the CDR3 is TGTGCCACCAGTCGGCAGGGGGCTCCCCCCGGCCAAGAGACCCAGTACTTC.

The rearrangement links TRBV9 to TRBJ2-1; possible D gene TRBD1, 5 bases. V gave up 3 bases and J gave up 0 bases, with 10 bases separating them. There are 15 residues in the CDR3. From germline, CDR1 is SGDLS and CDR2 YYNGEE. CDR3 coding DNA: TGTGCCAGCAGCGCGACAGTAACCTCCTACAATGAGCAGTTCTTC. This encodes CASSATVTSYNEQFF.

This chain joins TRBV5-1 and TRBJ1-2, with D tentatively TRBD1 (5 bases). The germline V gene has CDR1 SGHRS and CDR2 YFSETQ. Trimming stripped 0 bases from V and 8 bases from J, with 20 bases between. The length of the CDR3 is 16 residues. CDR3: CASSLDGRAIRQGYTF. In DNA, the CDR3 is TGCGCCAGCAGCTTGGACGGCAGGGCTATCCGGCAGGGCTACACCTTC.

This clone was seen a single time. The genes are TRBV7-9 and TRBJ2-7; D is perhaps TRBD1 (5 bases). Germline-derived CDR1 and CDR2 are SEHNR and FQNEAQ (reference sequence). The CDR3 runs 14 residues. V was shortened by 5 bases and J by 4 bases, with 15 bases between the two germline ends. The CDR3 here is CASSTGHGYYEQYF. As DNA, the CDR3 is TGTGCCAGCAGCACAGGACATGGGTATTACGAGCAGTACTTC.

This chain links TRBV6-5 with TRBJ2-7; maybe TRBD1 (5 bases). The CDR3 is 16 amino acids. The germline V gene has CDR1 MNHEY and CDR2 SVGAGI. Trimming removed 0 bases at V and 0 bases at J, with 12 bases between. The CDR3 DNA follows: TGTGCCAGCAGTTACTCGAGCAGGGTCAGCTCCTACGAGCAGTACTTC. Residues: CASSYSSRVSSYEQYF.

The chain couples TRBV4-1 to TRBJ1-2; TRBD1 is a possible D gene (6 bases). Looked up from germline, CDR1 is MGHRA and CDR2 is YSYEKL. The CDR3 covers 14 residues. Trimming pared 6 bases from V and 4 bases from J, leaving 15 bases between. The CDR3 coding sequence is TGCGCCAGCAGTCACCGGGGGGCGGGCTATGGCTACACCTTC. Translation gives CASSHRGAGYGYTF.

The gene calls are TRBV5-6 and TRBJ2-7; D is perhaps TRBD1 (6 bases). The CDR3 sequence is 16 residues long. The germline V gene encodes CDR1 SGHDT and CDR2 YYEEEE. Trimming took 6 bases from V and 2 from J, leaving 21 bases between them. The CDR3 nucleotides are TGTGCCAGCACGGAAGGGACAACTCTGACCCCCTACGAGCAGTACTTC. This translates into CASTEGTTLTPYEQYF.

CDR3 amino acids: CASSQVNGYEQYF. In nucleotides, the CDR3 is TGTGCCAGCAGCCAAGTAAACGGCTACGAGCAGTACTTC. The V call is TRBV14, the J call TRBJ2-7; D is unresolved. The CDR3 extends over 13 amino acids. Between the trimmed V and J ends, which lost 1 base and 3 bases, there was a span of 7 bases. Germline V gene sequence: CDR1 SGHDN, CDR2 FVKESK. Supplemented by reference TRBV14 and TRBJ2-7, the full variable domain reads EAGVTQFPSHSVIEKGQTVTLRCDPISGHDNLYWYRRVMGKEIKFLLHFVKESKQDESGMPNNRFLAERTGGTYSTLKVQPAELEDSGVYFCASSQVNGYEQYFGPGTRLTVT.

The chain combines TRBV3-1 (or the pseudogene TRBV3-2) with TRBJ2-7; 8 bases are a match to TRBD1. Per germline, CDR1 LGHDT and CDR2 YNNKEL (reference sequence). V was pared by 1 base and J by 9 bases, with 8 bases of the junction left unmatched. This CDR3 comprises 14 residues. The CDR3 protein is CASSQVKTGEVQYF. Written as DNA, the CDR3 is TGTGCCAGCAGCCAAGTCAAGACAGGGGAAGTGCAGTACTTC.

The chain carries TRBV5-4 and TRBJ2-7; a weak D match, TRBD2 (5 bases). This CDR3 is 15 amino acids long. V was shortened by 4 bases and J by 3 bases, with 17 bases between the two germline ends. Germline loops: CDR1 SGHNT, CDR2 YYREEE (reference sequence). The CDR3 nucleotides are TGTGCCAGCAGCCCCGGAGGCCTAGCCTACTACGAGCAGTACTTC. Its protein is CASSPGGLAYYEQYF.

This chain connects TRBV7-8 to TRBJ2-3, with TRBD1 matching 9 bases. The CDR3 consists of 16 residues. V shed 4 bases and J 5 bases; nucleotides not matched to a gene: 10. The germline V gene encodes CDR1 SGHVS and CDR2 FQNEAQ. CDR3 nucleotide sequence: TGTGCCAGCAGCTCCTCGGACAGGGGCTTTATAGATACGCAGTATTTT. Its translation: CASSSSDRGFIDTQYF. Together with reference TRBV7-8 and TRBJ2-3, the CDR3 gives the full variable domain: GAGVSQSPRYKVAKRGQDVALRCDPISGHVSLFWYQQALGQGPEFLTYFQNEAQLDKSGLPSDRFFAERPEGSVSTLKIQRTQQEDSAVYLCASSSSDRGFIDTQYFGPGTRLTVL.

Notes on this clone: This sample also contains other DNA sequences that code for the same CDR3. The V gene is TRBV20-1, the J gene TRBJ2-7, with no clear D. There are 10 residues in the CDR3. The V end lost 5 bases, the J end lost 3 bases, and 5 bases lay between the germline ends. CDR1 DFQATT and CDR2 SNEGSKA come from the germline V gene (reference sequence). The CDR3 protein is CSALSYEQYF. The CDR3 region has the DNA TGCAGTGCTCTCAGCTACGAGCAGTACTTC.

In DNA, the CDR3 is TGTGCCAGCTCACCACTCCAGCAAGAGACCCAGTACTTC. This sequence encodes CASSPLQQETQYF. This rearrangement joins TRBV18 to TRBJ2-5; no firm D call. Germline lookup yields CDR1 KGHSH and CDR2 LQKENI. V lost 1 base, J lost 2 bases, and 5 bases lay in between. This CDR3 is built from 13 residues.